This T cell receptor beta chain was identified during a study of blood T cell repertoires in COVID-19. For the study at large: Samples representing acute and convalescent COVID-19 were sourced from the United States, Italy and Spain. PBMCs, B-cell-depleted T cells, or T cells provided the cDNA or gDNA that made up the material.

Cohorts were based on clinical histories the participants reported. This CDR3 is 15 amino acids long. Per the germline V gene, CDR1 is SEHNR and CDR2 is FQNEAQ (reference sequence). The ends were cut back, 7 bases at V and 2 bases at J, with 15 bases in the middle. Method: immunoSEQ multiplex PCR; TCRdb's copy keeps in-frame clones and lacks some. Seen here are more than 200,000 clones, 70% to 90% observed once, and the top ten hold 1.5% to 2%. The rearrangement uses TRBV7-9 and TRBJ1-5; D perhaps matches TRBD1 (5 bases). The receptor comes from a woman between 50 and 59 years old who had recovered from COVID-19. The sequenced sample was PBMCs or T cells enriched from blood (not recorded which). The CDR3 DNA reads as TGTGCCAGCATTCAGGGTGGCGGTGGCAATCAGCCCCAGCATTTT. Its protein is CASIQGGGGNQPQHF.